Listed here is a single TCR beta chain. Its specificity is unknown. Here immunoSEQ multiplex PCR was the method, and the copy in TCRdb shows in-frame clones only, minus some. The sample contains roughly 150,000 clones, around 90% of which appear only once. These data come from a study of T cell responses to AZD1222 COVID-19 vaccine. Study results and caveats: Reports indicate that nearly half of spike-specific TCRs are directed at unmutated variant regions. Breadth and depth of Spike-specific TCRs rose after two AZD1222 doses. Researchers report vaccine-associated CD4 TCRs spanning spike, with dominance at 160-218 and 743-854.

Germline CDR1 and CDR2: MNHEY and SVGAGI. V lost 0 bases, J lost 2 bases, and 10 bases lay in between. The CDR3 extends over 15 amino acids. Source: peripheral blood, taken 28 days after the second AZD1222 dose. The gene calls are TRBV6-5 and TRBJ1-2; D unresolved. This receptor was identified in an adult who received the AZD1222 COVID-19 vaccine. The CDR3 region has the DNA TGTGCCAGCAGTTACTCGATATCCCTGAACTATGGCTACACCTTC. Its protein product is CASSYSISLNYGYTF.